Presented here are 4 T cell receptor beta chains from one specimen sequenced in a study of blood T cell repertoires in COVID-19. Repertoires were generated with immunoSEQ multiplex PCR, while TCRdb's copy carries only in-frame clones and drops some. The data show approximately 220,000 clones, approximately 88% seen once. The sequenced sample consisted of peripheral blood. The receptors here all came from a man aged 40-49 years with acute or convalescent COVID-19.

This chain connects TRBV19 to TRBJ1-5, with 7 bases identical to TRBD1. Germline V gene lookup returns CDR1 LNHDA and CDR2 SQIVND (reference sequence). The CDR3 is made up of 13 amino acids. Trimming removed 5 bases from V and 7 bases from J; junction bases left unmatched: 5. This chain's CDR3 is CASSPQGKQPQHF. In DNA, the CDR3 is TGTGCCAGTAGTCCACAGGGGAAACAGCCCCAGCATTTT.

The chain combines TRBV4-1 with TRBJ1-1, with 9 positions matching TRBD1. The V gene end was trimmed by 3 bases and the J gene end by 7 bases; junction bases not matched to a gene: 6. From germline, CDR1 is MGHRA and CDR2 YSYEKL. The CDR3 length is 14 residues. CDR3 in amino acids: CASSQLQGAGEAFF. CDR3 DNA: TGCGCCAGCAGCCAGTTACAGGGGGCTGGTGAAGCTTTCTTT.

This chain uses TRBV27 with TRBJ1-6; no firm D call. This CDR3 comprises 14 residues. V lost 4 bases and J 5 bases, leaving 9 bases between the germline ends. Germline V lookup: CDR1 MNHEY, CDR2 SMNVEV (reference sequence). CDR3 in amino acids: CASSSTPDNSPLHF. CDR3 bases: TGTGCCAGCAGTTCAACTCCTGATAATTCACCCCTCCACTTT.

V is TRBV6-5 and J is TRBJ2-1, with no clear D. This CDR3 has 16 residues. The germline V gene encodes CDR1 MNHEY and CDR2 SVGAGI. Trimming took 2 bases from V and 5 from J, leaving 16 bases between them. CDR3 region: CASSYGRTARHNEQFF. The CDR3, as DNA: TGTGCCAGCAGTTACGGTCGTACAGCTCGCCACAATGAGCAGTTCTTC.